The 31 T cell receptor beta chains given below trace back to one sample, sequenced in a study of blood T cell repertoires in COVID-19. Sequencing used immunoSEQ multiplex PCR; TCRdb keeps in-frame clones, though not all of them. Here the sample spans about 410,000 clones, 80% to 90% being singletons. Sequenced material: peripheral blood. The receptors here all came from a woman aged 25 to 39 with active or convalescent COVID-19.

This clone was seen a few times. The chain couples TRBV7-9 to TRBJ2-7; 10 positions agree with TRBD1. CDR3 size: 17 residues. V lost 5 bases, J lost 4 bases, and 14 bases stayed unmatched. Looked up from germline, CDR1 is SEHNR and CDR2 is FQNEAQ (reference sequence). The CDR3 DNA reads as TGTGCCAGCAGCCAGAGTCTGGCCGGGACAGGGGCATACGAGCAGTACTTC. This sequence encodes CASSQSLAGTGAYEQYF.

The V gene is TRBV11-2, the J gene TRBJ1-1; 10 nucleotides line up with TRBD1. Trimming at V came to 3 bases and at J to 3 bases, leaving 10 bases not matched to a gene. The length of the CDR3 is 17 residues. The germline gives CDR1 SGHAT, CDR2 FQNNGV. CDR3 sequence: CASSFPGTGEYDTEAFF. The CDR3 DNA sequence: TGTGCCAGCAGCTTCCCCGGGACAGGGGAGTATGACACTGAAGCTTTCTTT.

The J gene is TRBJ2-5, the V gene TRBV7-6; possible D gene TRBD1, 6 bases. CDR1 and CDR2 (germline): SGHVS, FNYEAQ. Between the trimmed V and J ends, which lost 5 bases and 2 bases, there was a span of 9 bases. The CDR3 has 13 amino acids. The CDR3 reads CASSPGQQETQYF. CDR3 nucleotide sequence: TGTGCCAGCAGCCCAGGACAGCAAGAGACCCAGTACTTC.

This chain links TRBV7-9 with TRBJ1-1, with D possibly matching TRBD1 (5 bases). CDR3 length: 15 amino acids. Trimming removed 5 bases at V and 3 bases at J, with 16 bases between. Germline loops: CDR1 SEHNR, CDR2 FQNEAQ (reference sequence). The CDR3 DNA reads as TGTGCCAGCAGCCGGGTCGGGGGGAGGGACACTGAAGCTTTCTTT. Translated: CASSRVGGRDTEAFF.

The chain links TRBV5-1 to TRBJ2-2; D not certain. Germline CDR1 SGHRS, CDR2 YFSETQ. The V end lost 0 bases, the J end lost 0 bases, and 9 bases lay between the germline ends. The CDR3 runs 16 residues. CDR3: CASSLEASANTGELFF. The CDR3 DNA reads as TGCGCCAGCAGCTTGGAAGCGAGTGCGAACACCGGGGAGCTGTTTTTT.

The CDR3 sequence: CASSYGGNLDTEAFF. The DNA of the CDR3 is TGTGCCAGCAGTTACGGGGGGAATTTGGACACTGAAGCTTTCTTT. The J gene is TRBJ1-1, the V gene TRBV6-5; possible D gene TRBD1, 5 bases. Germline lookup yields CDR1 MNHEY and CDR2 SVGAGI. The CDR3 totals 15 residues. Trimming stripped 2 bases from V and 3 bases from J, with 13 bases between.

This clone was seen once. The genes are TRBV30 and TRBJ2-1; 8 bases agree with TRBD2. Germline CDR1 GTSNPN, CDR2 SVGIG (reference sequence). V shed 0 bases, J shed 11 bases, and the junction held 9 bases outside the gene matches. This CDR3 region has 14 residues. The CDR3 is CAWSVAGGLGQQFF. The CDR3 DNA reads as TGTGCCTGGAGTGTGGCGGGGGGCCTTGGTCAGCAGTTCTTC.

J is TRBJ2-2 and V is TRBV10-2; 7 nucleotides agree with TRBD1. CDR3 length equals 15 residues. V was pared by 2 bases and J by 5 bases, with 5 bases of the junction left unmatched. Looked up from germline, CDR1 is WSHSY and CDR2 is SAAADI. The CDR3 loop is CASSEPGGRTGELFF. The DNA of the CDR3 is TGCGCCAGCAGTGAGCCAGGGGGTCGAACCGGGGAGCTGTTTTTT.

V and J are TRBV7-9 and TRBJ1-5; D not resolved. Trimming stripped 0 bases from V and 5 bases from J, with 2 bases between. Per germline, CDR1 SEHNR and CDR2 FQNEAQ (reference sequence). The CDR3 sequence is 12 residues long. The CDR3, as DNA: TGTGCCAGCAGCTTAGCCTATCAGCCCCAGCATTTT. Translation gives CASSLAYQPQHF.

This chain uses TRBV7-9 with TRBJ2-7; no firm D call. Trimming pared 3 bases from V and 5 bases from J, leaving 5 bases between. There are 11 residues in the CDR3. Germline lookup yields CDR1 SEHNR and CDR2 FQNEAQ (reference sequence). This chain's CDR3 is CASSLSDEQYF. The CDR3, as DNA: TGTGCCAGCAGCTTGAGCGACGAGCAGTACTTC.

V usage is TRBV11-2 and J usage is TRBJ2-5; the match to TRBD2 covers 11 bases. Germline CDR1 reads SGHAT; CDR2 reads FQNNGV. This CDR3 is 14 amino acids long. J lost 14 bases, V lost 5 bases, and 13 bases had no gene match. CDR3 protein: CASSPRSTSGATYF. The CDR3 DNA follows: TGTGCCAGCAGCCCCCGTTCGACTAGCGGGGCGACCTACTTC. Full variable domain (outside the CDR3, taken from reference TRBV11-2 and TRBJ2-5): EAGVAQSPRYKIIEKRQSVAFWCNPISGHATLYWYQQILGQGPKLLIQFQNNGVVDDSQLPKDRFSAERLKGVDSTLKIQPAKLEDSAVYLCASSPRSTSGATYFGPGTRLLVL.

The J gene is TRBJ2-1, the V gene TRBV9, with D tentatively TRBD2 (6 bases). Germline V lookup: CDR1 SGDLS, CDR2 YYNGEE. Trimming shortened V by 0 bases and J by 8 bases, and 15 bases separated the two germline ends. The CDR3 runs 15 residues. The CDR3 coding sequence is TGTGCCAGCAGCGTAGGGCAGGGAGGTTTCCATGAGCAGTTCTTC. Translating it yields CASSVGQGGFHEQFF.

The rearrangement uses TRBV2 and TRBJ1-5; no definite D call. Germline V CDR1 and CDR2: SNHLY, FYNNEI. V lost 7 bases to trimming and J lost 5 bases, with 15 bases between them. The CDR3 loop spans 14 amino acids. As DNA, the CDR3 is TGTGCCAGCAACGGTCCAATGCGGGATCAGCCCCAGCATTTT. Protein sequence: CASNGPMRDQPQHF.

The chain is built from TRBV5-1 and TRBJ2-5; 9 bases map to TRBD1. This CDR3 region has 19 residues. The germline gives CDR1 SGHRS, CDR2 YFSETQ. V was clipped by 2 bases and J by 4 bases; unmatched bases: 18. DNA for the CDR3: TGCGCCAGCAGCTTCCTAAGGGGACAGGGAGGTCGAGCCGGAGAGACCCAGTACTTC. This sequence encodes CASSFLRGQGGRAGETQYF.

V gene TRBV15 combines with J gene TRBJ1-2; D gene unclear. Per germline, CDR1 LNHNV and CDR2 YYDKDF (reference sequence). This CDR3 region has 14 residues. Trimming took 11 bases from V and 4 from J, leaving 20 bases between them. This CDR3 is CAPVRVPVCYGYTF. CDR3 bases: TGTGCCCCAGTTCGGGTGCCGGTTTGCTATGGCTACACCTTC. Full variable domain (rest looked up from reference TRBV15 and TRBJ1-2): DAMVIQNPRYQVTQFGKPVTLSCSQTLNHNVMYWYQQKSSQAPKLLFHYYDKDFNNEADTPDNFQSRRPNTSFCFLDIRSPGLGDTAMYLCAPVRVPVCYGYTFGSGTRLTVV.

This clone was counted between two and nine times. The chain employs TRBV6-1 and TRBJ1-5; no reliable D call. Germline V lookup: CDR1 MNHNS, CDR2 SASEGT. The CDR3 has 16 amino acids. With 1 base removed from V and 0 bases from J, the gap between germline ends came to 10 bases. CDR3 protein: CASSEVGRASNQPQHF. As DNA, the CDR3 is TGTGCCAGCAGTGAAGTAGGGAGGGCTAGCAATCAGCCCCAGCATTTT.

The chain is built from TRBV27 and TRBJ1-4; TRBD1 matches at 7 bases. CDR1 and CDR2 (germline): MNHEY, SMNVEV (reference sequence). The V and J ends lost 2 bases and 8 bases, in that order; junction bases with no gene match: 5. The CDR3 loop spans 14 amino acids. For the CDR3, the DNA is TGTGCCAGCAGTTTACAGGGGGTTGGGGAAAAACTGTTTTTT. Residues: CASSLQGVGEKLFF.

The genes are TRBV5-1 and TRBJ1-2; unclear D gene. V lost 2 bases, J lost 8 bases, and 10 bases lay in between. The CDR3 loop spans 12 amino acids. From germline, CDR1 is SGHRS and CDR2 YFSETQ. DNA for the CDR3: TGCGCCAGCAGCTTAGATGGAGGAGGCTACACCTTC. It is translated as CASSLDGGGYTF.

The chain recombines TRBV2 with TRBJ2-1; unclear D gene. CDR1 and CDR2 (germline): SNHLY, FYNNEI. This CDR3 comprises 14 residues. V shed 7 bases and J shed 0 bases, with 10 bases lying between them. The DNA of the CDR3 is TGTGCCAGCATAATGCGGAGCTCCTACAATGAGCAGTTCTTC. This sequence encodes CASIMRSSYNEQFF. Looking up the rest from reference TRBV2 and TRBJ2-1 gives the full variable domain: EPEVTQTPSHQVTQMGQEVILRCVPISNHLYFYWYRQILGQKVEFLVSFYNNEISEKSEIFDDQFSVERPDGSNFTLKIRSTKLEDSAMYFCASIMRSSYNEQFFGPGTRLTVL.

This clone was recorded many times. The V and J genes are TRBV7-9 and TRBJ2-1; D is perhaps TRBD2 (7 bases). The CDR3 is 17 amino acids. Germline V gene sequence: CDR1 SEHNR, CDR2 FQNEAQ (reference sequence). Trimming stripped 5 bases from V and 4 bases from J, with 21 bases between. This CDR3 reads CASSPTRRGPLYNEQFF. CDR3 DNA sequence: TGTGCCAGCAGCCCTACACGGCGGGGGCCACTTTACAATGAGCAGTTCTTC.

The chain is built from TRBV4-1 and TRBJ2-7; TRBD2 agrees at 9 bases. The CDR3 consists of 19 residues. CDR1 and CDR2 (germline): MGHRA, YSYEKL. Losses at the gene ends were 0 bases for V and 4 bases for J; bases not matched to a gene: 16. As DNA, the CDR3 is TGCGCCAGCAGCCAAGAGTCAGATTCCGGACTAGCGAGCGTATACGAGCAGTACTTC. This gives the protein CASSQESDSGLASVYEQYF.

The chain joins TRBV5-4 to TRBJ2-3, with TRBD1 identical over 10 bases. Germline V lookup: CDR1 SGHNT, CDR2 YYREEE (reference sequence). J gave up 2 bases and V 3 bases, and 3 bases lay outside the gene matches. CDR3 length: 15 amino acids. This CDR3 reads CASSWDRGTTDTQYF. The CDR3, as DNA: TGTGCCAGCAGCTGGGACAGGGGAACCACAGATACGCAGTATTTT.

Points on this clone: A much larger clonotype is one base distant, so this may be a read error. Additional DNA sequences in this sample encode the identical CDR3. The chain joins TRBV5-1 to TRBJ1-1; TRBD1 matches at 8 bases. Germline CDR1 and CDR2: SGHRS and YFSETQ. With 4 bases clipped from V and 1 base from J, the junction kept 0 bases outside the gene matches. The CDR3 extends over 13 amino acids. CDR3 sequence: CASSGQGNTEAFF. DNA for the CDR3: TGCGCCAGCAGCGGACAGGGGAACACTGAAGCTTTCTTT.

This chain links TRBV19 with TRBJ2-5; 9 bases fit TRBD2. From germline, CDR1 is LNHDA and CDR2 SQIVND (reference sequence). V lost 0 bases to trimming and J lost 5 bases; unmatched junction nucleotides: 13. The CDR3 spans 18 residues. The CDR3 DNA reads TGTGCCAGTAGTATAGATCTGGACGCCGGACTAGCGTGGGAGACCCAGTACTTC. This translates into CASSIDLDAGLAWETQYF.

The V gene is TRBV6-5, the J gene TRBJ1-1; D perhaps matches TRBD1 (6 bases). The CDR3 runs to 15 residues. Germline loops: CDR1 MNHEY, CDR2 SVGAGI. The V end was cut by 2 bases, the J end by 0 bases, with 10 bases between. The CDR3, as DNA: TGTGCCAGCAGTTACCGGTGGGACATGAACACTGAAGCTTTCTTT. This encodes CASSYRWDMNTEAFF.

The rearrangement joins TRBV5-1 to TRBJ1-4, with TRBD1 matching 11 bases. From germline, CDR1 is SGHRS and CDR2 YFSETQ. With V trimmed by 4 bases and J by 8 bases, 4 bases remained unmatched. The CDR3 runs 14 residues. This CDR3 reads CASSGQGAEEKLFF. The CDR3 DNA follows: TGCGCCAGCAGCGGACAGGGGGCAGAGGAAAAACTGTTTTTT. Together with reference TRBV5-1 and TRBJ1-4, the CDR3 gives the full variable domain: KAGVTQTPRYLIKTRGQQVTLSCSPISGHRSVSWYQQTPGQGLQFLFEYFSETQRNKGNFPGRFSGRQFSNSRSEMNVSTLELGDSALYLCASSGQGAEEKLFFGSGTQLSVL.

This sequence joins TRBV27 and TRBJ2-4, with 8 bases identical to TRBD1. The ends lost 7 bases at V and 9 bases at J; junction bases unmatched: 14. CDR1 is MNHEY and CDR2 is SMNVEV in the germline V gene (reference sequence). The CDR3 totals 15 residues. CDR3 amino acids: CASKTGGATPGIQYF. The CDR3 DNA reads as TGTGCCAGCAAAACAGGGGGAGCGACACCCGGCATTCAGTACTTC.

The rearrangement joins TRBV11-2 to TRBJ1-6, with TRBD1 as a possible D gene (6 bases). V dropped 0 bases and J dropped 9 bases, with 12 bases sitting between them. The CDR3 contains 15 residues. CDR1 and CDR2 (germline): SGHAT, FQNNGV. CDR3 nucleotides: TGTGCCAGCAGCTTAGACGCAGGGGCAGGTTCACCCCTCCACTTT. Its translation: CASSLDAGAGSPLHF. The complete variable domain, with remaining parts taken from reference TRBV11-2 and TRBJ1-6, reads EAGVAQSPRYKIIEKRQSVAFWCNPISGHATLYWYQQILGQGPKLLIQFQNNGVVDDSQLPKDRFSAERLKGVDSTLKIQPAKLEDSAVYLCASSLDAGAGSPLHFGNGTRLTVT.

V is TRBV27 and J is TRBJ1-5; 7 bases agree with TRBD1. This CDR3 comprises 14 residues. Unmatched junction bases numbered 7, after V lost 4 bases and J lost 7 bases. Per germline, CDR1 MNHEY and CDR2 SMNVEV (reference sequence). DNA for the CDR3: TGTGCCAGCAGTTGGAGGGGGCCGGGGCAGCCCCAGCATTTT. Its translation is CASSWRGPGQPQHF.

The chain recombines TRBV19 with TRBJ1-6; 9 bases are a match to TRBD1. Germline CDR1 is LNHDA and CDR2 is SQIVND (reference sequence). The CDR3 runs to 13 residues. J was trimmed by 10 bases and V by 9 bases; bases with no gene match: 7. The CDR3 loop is CASRRTGESPLHF. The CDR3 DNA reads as TGTGCCAGCCGAAGGACAGGGGAGTCACCCCTCCACTTT.

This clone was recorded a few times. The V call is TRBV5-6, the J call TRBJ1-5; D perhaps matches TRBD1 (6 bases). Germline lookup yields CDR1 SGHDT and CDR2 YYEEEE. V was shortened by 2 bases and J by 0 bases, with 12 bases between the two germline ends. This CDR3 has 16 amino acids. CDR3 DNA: TGTGCCAGCAGCTTACAGGGTCTCGGTAGCAATCAGCCCCAGCATTTT. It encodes CASSLQGLGSNQPQHF. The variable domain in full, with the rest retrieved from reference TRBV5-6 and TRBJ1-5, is DAGVTQSPTHLIKTRGQQVTLRCSPKSGHDTVSWYQQALGQGPQFIFQYYEEEERQRGNFPDRFSGHQFPNYSSELNVNALLLGDSALYLCASSLQGLGSNQPQHFGDGTRLSIL.